This T cell receptor beta chain was found in a study of blood T cell repertoires in COVID-19 (dated by TCRdb to 2020 to 2022). With regard to the full study: Collaborator samples came from the United States, Italy and Spain and covered acute and convalescent phases of COVID-19. The material from the prospective study consisted of cDNA or gDNA derived from T cells, B-cell-depleted T cells, or PBMCs. Subjects who had been exposed to COVID-19, were actively infected with it, or had recovered from it provided the deeply sampled blood TCRbeta repertoires that made up the dataset. A freely available public database, intended as a resource for researchers studying the immune response to SARS-CoV-2, is where the repertoires were released. The samples were drawn from two sources: the first 160 participants of the ongoing ImmuneRACE study, and 1,000 to 1,500 subjects contributed by 6 global collaborators. The sample metadata nearly always contained a de-identified subject ID, COVID-19 status, age in years and sex. Where HLA class I and class II types were available, the types were taken from metadata supplied by the sample provider, not from assay-based typing. Study-wide findings and limitations: Clinical and demographic metadata were provided uncurated, with the amount varying by source and participant.

The collaborating institutions used their own protocols to collect whole blood in K2EDTA tubes. Collaborator samples were shipped for TCRbeta analysis as frozen whole blood, isolated PBMCs, or DNA extracted from either sample type. TCRbeta CDR3 regions were amplified from genomic DNA using the immunoSEQ Assay, a bias-controlled multiplex PCR. Processing in the source paper ran as follows. The number of nucleated cells in each sample was estimated by amplification of reference gene primers within the assay. To quantify the absolute abundance of each unique TCRbeta CDR3 rearrangement, sequence reads were collapsed and filtered. For each sample, productive Simpson clonality was calculated as the square root of Simpson's diversity index across productive rearrangements. The table was pulled from immuneACCESS by TCRdb, which kept in-frame rearrangements only. Such tables lose some clones; where checked, under half of the loss comes from unresolved V genes, and the rest has no known cause. That table gives V, J and clone size, and the DNA gave D and trimming. This sample gives over 200,000 clones in total; just under 85% of them show up just once. In total, the top ten clones hold 7.6% of the sample.

From the cysteine through the valine, the CDR3 covers 13 amino acids. Here the CDR3 DNA is all that survives: 39 bases in frame from base 1. CDR1 and CDR2 are drawn from the germline V gene: SGHVS, FQNEAQ. V is pared back by 3 bases and J by 4 bases, with 10 bases lying between the germline termini. As concerns this clone: It lacks a known antigen. Base qualities are not provided; no much larger clone lies one nucleotide away.

The sequenced material came from peripheral blood. This clonotype was sampled from a woman aged 45-59 years with active or convalescent COVID-19. In this chain, TRBV7-8 is recombined with TRBJ2-7, and possibly TRBD1, on 5 matching bases. The CDR3 region reads CASSFFQGYEQYV. The DNA reads TGTGCCAGCAGCTTCTTCCAGGGATACGAGCAGTACGTC.